This T cell receptor beta chain emerged from a study of cytotoxic CD8 clonotypes in ibrutinib-treated CLL. General observations from the study: Clonality grew at ibrutinib response; at progression, it decreased back toward baseline. Clonality was higher at baseline than in age-matched healthy donors and tracked circulating CD8+ T-cell counts. Public clonotypes occurred uncommonly; on treatment, they contracted or remained stable.

Deep sequencing aimed at 1 in 200,000 to 1 in 1 million T cells' resolution. Clones were sequenced by immunoSEQ multiplex PCR, and TCRdb holds only the in-frame ones, with some missing. The data contain hundreds of thousands of clones, approximately 75% of them singletons. Concerning this clone: What it binds is not known.

V lost 0 bases and J 13 bases, leaving 16 bases between the germline ends. Per the germline V gene, CDR1 is MNHNY and CDR2 is SVGAGI (reference sequence). The CDR3 is 14 residues long. The receptor comes from a human donor with chronic lymphocytic leukemia. The chain joins TRBV6-6 to TRBJ2-1, with D unresolved. Sequences were derived from PBMCs, sampled after 12 months of ibrutinib treatment. DNA for the CDR3: TGTGCCAGCAGTTACTCGAATGAAATTAGCCCACAGTTCTTC. This translates into CASSYSNEISPQFF.